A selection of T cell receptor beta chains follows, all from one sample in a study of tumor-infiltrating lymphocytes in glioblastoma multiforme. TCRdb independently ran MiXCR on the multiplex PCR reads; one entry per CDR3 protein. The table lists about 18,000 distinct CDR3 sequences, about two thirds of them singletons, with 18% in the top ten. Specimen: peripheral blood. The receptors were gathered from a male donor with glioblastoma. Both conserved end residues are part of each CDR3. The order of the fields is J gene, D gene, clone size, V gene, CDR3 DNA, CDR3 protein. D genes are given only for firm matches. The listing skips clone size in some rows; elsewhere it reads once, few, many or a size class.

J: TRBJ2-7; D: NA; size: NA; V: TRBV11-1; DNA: TGTGCCAGCAGCCCAACGGGATTCGAGCAGTACTTC; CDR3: CASSPTGFEQYF
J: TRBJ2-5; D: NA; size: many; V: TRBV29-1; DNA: TGCAGCGGCCAGAGGACAAGCCAAGAGACCCAGTACTTC; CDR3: CSGQRTSQETQYF
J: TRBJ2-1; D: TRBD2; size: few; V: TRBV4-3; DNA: TGCGCCAGCAGCCAGGGTACGACGGGAGGGTTCTACAATGAGCAGTTCTTC; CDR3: CASSQGTTGGFYNEQFF
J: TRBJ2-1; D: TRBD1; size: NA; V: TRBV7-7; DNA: TGTGCCAGCAGCCTCACGACAGGGAACAATGAGCAGTTCTTC; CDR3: CASSLTTGNNEQFF
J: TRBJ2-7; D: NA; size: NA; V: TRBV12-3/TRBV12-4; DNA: TGTGCCAGCAGTTTACAGCCTGGCGAGCAGTACTTC; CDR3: CASSLQPGEQYF
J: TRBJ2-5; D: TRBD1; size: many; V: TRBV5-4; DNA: TGTGCCAGCAGCGACAGGGTCTTCGGGACCCAGTACTTC; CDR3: CASSDRVFGTQYF
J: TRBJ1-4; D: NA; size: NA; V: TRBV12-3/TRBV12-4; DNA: TGTGCCAGCAGTGGGGACCCTGGTGCGGGAAAACTGTTTTTT; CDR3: CASSGDPGAGKLFF
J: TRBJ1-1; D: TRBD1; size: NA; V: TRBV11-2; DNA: TGTGCCAGAAGCTTAGATCATCAGGGGGGCGTTATGAGCACTGAAGCTTTCTTT; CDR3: CARSLDHQGGVMSTEAFF
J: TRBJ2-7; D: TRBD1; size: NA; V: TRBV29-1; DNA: TGCAGCGTTGCTCCTATTGACAGGGCTCAGATCTACGAGCAGTACTTC; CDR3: CSVAPIDRAQIYEQYF
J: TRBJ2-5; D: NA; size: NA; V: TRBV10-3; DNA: TGTGCCATCAGTGGGATTGTAGGCATGGGTGCCCAAGAGACCCAGTACTTC; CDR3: CAISGIVGMGAQETQYF
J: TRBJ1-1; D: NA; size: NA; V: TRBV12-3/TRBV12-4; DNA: TGTGCCAGCAGTTCGACAGTACGATTTAACACTGAAGCTTACTTT; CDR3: CASSSTVRFNTEAYF
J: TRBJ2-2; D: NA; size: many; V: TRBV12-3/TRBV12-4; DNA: TGTGCCAGCAGGAGCGGGAACACCGGGGAGCTGTTTTTT; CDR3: CASRSGNTGELFF
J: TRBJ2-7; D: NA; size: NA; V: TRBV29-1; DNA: TGTAGCGTTGAAACATGGCAAGGCGAGCAGTACTTC; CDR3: CSVETWQGEQYF
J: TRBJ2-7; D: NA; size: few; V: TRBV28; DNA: TGTGCCAGCAGTTCGGTGGGGAGTCGGTCGTTCTACGAGCAGTACTTC; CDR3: CASSSVGSRSFYEQYF
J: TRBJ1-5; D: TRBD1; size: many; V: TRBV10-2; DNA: TGCGCCAGCAGACCCTTGGCGACAGGGGATCAGCCCCAGCATTTT; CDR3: CASRPLATGDQPQHF
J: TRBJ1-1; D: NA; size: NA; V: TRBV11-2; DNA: TGTGCCAGCAGCTATGACGGGAACACTGGAGCTTTCTTT; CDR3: CASSYDGNTGAFF
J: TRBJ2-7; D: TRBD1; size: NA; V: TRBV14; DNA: TGTGCCAGCAGCCAACTGGACAGGGCGCATGGCTATGAGCAGTACTTC; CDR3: CASSQLDRAHGYEQYF
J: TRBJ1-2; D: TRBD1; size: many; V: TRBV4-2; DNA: TGTGCCAGCAGCCCGACACCGGGACAGGACTATGGCTACACCTTC; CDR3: CASSPTPGQDYGYTF
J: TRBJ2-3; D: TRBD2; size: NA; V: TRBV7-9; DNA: TGTGCCAGCACCAATTTAGCGGGAGATACAGATACGCAGTATTTT; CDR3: CASTNLAGDTDTQYF
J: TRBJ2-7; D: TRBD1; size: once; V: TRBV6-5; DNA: TGTGCCAGCAGTCCGACAGGGGGAAATGTGGACGAGCAGTACTTC; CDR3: CASSPTGGNVDEQYF
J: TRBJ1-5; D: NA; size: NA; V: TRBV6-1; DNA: TGCGCCAGCAGTGACTTTGCGGGTGACCAGGCCCAGCATTTT; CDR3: CASSDFAGDQAQHF
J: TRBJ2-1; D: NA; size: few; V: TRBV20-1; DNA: TGCAGTGCTAGAGATGAGGCAAGTCTGTATGAGCAGTTCTTC; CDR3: CSARDEASLYEQFF
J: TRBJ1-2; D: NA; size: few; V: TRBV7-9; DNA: TGTGCCAGCAGCTTAGCATCCCCCACCCACGGCTACACCTTC; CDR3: CASSLASPTHGYTF
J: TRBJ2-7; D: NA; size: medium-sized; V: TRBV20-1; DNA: TGCAGTGCTGCGGACGGCTACGAGCAGTACTTC; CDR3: CSAADGYEQYF
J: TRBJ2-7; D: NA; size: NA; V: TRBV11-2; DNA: TGTGCCAGCAGCTCGGACTTCGCCTACGAGCAGTACTTC; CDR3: CASSSDFAYEQYF
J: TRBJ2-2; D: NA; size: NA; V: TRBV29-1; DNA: TGCAGCGTTGCTGGAGGCGGGGAAATGTTTTTT; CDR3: CSVAGGGEMFF
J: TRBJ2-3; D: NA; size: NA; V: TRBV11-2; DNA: TGTGCCAGCAGACTAAGCACAGATACGCAGTATTTT; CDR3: CASRLSTDTQYF
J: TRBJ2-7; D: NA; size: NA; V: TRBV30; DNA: TGTGCCTGGAGTGTACGGGGACTTCCGAGCTCCTACGAGCAGTACTTC; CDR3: CAWSVRGLPSSYEQYF
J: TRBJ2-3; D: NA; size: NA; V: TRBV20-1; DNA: TGCAGTGCAAGAGCGACACGGGGAACAGATACGCAGTATTTT; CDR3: CSARATRGTDTQYF
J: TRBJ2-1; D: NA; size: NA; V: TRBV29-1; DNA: TGCACCGTTGAAAACCCACAGTCTTGGGAGTCACCCCTCGAACGGGAAAATGAGCAGTTCTTC; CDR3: CTVENPQSWESPLERENEQFF
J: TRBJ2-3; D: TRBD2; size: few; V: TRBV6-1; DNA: TGTGCCAGCAGAGACGGGGGGGGCACAGATACGCAGTATTTT; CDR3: CASRDGGGTDTQYF
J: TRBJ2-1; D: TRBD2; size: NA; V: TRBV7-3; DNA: TGTGCCAGCAGCTATCTAGCGGGGGGTTCAAATGAGCAGTTCTTC; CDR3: CASSYLAGGSNEQFF
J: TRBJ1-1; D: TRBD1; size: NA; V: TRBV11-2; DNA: TGTGCCAGCAGCGCAGAGCCGGGACAGGGAGGGAGAACTGAAGCCTTCTTT; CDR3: CASSAEPGQGGRTEAFF
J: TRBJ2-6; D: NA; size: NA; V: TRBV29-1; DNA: TGCAGCGTTGAAGACAGGCCGAACGTCCTGACTTTC; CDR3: CSVEDRPNVLTF
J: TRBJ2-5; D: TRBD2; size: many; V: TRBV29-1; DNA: TGCAGCGTTAGCGGACTAGCGGGAGATCTGGAGACCCAGTACTTC; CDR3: CSVSGLAGDLETQYF
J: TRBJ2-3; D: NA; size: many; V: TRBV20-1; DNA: TGCAGTGCCCAACAGGGTGCTGACACAGATACGCAGTATTTT; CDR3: CSAQQGADTDTQYF
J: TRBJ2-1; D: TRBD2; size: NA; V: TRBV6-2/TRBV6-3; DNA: TGTGCCAGCAGAGCAGCGGGAGGGCGTTTCAATGAGCAGTTCTTC; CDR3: CASRAAGGRFNEQFF
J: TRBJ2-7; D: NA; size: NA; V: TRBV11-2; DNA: TGTGCCAGCAGCTTAGTCCTGAGTGCCCCCTACGAGCAGTACTTC; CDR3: CASSLVLSAPYEQYF
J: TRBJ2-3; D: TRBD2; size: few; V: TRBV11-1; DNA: TGTGCCAGCAGCTTATGGCGGGAGGACCACCAGGGGGATACGCAGTATTTT; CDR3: CASSLWREDHQGDTQYF
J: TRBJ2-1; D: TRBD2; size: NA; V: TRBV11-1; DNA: TGTGCCGGCAGCTTTGTTGCGGCTAGCGGGAGCAGTAATGGGCAGTTCTTC; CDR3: CAGSFVAASGSSNGQFF
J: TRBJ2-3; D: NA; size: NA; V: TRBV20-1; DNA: TGCAGTGCCCAGGCCACAGATACGCAGTATTTT; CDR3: CSAQATDTQYF
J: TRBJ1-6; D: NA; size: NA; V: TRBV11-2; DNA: TGTGCCAGCAGCTACGACAGGTCTTATGCACCCCTCCACTTT; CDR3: CASSYDRSYAPLHF
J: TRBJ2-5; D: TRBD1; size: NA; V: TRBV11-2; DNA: TGTGCCAGCAGCTCAGGACAGGGGGAAGAGACCCAGTACTTC; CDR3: CASSSGQGEETQYF
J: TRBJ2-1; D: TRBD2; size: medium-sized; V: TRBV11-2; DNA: TGTGCCAGCAGCGGTCGCGCGGGAGCCTACAATGAGCAGTTCTTC; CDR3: CASSGRAGAYNEQFF
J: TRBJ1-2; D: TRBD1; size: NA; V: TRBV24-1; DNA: TGTGCCACCAGTGACGCAGGGGGCGCGGACTATGGCTACACCTTC; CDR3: CATSDAGGADYGYTF
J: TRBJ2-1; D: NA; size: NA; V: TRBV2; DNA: TGTGCCAGCAAGCACGAGGGCCCCTACAATGAGCAGTTCTTC; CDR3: CASKHEGPYNEQFF
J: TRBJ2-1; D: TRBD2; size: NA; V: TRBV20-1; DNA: TGCAGTGCTAGATCGGGGGGGATTTACAATGAGCAGTTCTTC; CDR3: CSARSGGIYNEQFF
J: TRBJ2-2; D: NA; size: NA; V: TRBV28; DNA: NA; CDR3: CASSVPPSARARELFF
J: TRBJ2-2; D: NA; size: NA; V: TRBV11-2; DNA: TGTGCCAGCAGCCATTATGTTGTGGGACGGAACACCTGGGAGCCGTTTTTT; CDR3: CASSHYVVGRNTWEPFF
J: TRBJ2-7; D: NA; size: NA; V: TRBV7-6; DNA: TGTGCCAGCAGCTTCGGTACCGCCGGGGGCTCCTACGAGCAGTACTTC; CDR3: CASSFGTAGGSYEQYF
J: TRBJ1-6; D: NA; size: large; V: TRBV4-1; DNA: TGCGCCAGCCAAAACCTGGCATCTGGGGTTTCACCCCTCCACTTT; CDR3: CASQNLASGVSPLHF
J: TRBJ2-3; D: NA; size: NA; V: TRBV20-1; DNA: TGCAGTGCTACGCGGGGAACACAGTCCACAGATACGCAGTATTTT; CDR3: CSATRGTQSTDTQYF
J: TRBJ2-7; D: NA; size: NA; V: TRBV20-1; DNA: TGCAGTGCTAGAGAGCTGGCCCTTTCAGAGCAGTACTTC; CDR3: CSARELALSEQYF
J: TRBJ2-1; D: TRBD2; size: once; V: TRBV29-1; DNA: TGCAGCGTTGAACTAGCGGCAGGGCATAGAAATGAGCAGTTCTTC; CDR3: CSVELAAGHRNEQFF
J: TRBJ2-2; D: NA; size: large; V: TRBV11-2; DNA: TGTGCCAGCAGTCCAGGGCCGGGATTCGCGAACACCGGGGAGCTGTTTTTT; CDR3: CASSPGPGFANTGELFF